One and the same sample provided the 30 T cell receptor beta chains below, sequenced in a study of blood T cell repertoires in COVID-19. Assay used: immunoSEQ multiplex PCR; TCRdb lists only in-frame clones, some missing. The sample holds roughly 200,000 clones, about 85% seen once. The sample comprised PBMCs or T cells enriched from blood (not recorded which). All receptors come from a woman aged 25 to 45 who had recovered from COVID-19.

This sequence joins TRBV5-1 and TRBJ1-1; 7 bases line up with TRBD1. Germline trimming cut 1 base from V and 3 bases from J; bases unmatched to any gene: 6. This CDR3 region has 15 residues. The V gene's germline CDR1 is SGHRS and CDR2 YFSETQ. CDR3 protein: CASSLTGEGYTEAFF. CDR3 DNA: TGCGCCAGCAGCTTGACAGGGGAAGGTTACACTGAAGCTTTCTTT.

The chain joins TRBV29-1 to TRBJ1-1; tentatively, D is TRBD1 (6 bases). The CDR3 runs to 13 residues. Germline CDR1 reads SQVTM; CDR2 reads ANQGSEA. Trimming removed 2 bases from V and 2 bases from J, with 9 bases in between. The CDR3 coding sequence is TGCAGCGTTGAAATAGGGGGAAACACTGAAGCTTTCTTT. This sequence encodes CSVEIGGNTEAFF.

In its sample, this clone was seen once. This chain links TRBV2 with TRBJ1-2; D may be TRBD1 (5 bases). This CDR3 region has 11 residues. Germline V gene data show CDR1 as SNHLY and CDR2 as FYNNEI. Trimming left V 6 bases short and J 6 bases short, with 8 bases between. CDR3 in amino acids: CASRVRDGYTF. The CDR3 DNA sequence: TGTGCCAGCAGGGTCAGGGATGGCTACACCTTC.

The V call is TRBV29-1, the J call TRBJ2-5; 8 bases line up with TRBD1. Germline CDR1 reads SQVTM; CDR2 reads ANQGSEA. V lost 3 bases to trimming and J lost 5 bases; unmatched junction nucleotides: 5. There are 13 residues in the CDR3. The CDR3 reads CSVETGVGETQYF. CDR3 coding DNA: TGCAGCGTTGAGACAGGGGTTGGGGAGACCCAGTACTTC.

The V gene is TRBV7-3, the J gene TRBJ2-1; possibly TRBD2 for D (6 bases). Germline CDR1 and CDR2: SGHTA and FQGTGA. The CDR3 runs 14 residues. V was clipped by 1 base and J by 5 bases, with 9 bases between them. The chain's CDR3 is CASSLRDLNNEQFF. CDR3 DNA sequence: TGTGCCAGCAGCTTAAGGGACTTAAACAATGAGCAGTTCTTC.

The genes are TRBV6-2 or TRBV6-3 and TRBJ1-4; 8 bases map to TRBD1. Germline CDR1 and CDR2: MNHEY and SVGEGT. The V gene end was trimmed by 6 bases and the J gene end by 6 bases; junction bases not matched to a gene: 12. CDR3 length: 16 residues. In nucleotides, the CDR3 is TGTGCCAGCAGCCCCGGACAGGGCGAATTCGATGAAAAACTGTTTTTT. As protein: CASSPGQGEFDEKLFF.

The V gene is TRBV19, the J gene TRBJ1-6; D is uncertain. The V gene lost 3 bases and the J gene lost 5 bases, with 8 bases spanning the gap. This CDR3 has 14 amino acids. Per the germline V gene, CDR1 is LNHDA and CDR2 is SQIVND (reference sequence). The CDR3 DNA follows: TGTGCCAGTAGTATTTGGGCAGATAATTCACCCCTCCACTTT. Translating it yields CASSIWADNSPLHF.

The chain is built from TRBV4-1 and TRBJ1-4; tentative D call: TRBD1 (5 bases). This CDR3 is built from 15 residues. Germline CDR1 is MGHRA and CDR2 is YSYEKL. Deletions cut 0 bases from V and 2 bases from J, with 7 bases between. CDR3 loop: CASSQERQTNEKLFF. The CDR3 DNA reads as TGCGCCAGCAGCCAAGAAAGACAGACTAATGAAAAACTGTTTTTT.

The rearrangement joins TRBV7-6 to TRBJ1-5; D remains unclear. CDR1 is SGHVS, CDR2 FNYEAQ, per germline. CDR3 length: 17 amino acids. V lost 1 base, J lost 0 bases, and 13 bases lay in between. The CDR3 sequence: CASSLGPAGISNQPQHF. CDR3 bases: TGTGCCAGCAGCTTAGGGCCCGCAGGAATTAGCAATCAGCCCCAGCATTTT.

The rearrangement links TRBV27 to TRBJ1-4, with a possible D match to TRBD1 (6 bases). Germline V gene sequence: CDR1 MNHEY, CDR2 SMNVEV (reference sequence). CDR3 length: 16 residues. V was cut by 6 bases and J by 4 bases, with 18 bases left in between. The CDR3 DNA follows: TGTGCCAGCAGCCAAGAAGGGGGTTGGGGTAATGAAAAACTGTTTTTT. Translated: CASSQEGGWGNEKLFF.

Worth noting for this clone: The junction departs from germline at one end; a sequencing error may be responsible. This chain uses TRBV19 with TRBJ1-1; D possibly corresponds to TRBD1 (5 bases). This CDR3 contains 13 residues. Germline V gives CDR1 LNHDA, CDR2 SQIVND (reference sequence). The CDR3 is CASSIPRVPEAFF. CDR3 in DNA: TGTGCCAGCAGTATCCCCAGGGTCCCAGAAGCTTTCTTT.

The rearrangement joins TRBV7-9 to TRBJ1-2, with D perhaps matching TRBD1 (5 bases). The germline V gene has CDR1 SEHNR and CDR2 FQNEAQ (reference sequence). V gave up 6 bases and J gave up 3 bases, with 8 bases separating them. The CDR3 covers 12 residues. CDR3 region: CASSPGYYGYTF. CDR3 nucleotide sequence: TGTGCCAGCAGTCCAGGGTACTATGGCTACACCTTC.

The chain has TRBV4-2 and TRBJ2-7; possibly TRBD1 for D (6 bases). The germline V gene has CDR1 LGHNA and CDR2 YNFKEQ. The V end lost 5 bases, the J end lost 1 base, and 12 bases lay between the germline ends. The CDR3 loop spans 14 amino acids. CDR3 sequence: CASSIRDKSYEQYF. For the CDR3, the DNA is TGTGCCAGCAGCATCCGGGACAAGTCCTACGAGCAGTACTTC.

The gene calls are TRBV6-5 and TRBJ2-5; tentative D call: TRBD2 (5 bases). The V and J ends lost 5 bases and 4 bases respectively, with 17 bases between them. This CDR3 is 15 amino acids long. Germline V lookup: CDR1 MNHEY, CDR2 SVGAGI. For the CDR3, the DNA is TGTGCCAGCAGTCCCCCTGGACTGTTTAGAGAGACCCAGTACTTC. Translated, it gives CASSPPGLFRETQYF.

V and J are TRBV11-3 and TRBJ1-4; D is unresolved. This CDR3 contains 16 residues. Germline V gene lookup returns CDR1 SGHNT and CDR2 YENEEA. Between the trimmed V and J ends, which lost 5 bases and 5 bases, there was a span of 18 bases. The CDR3 region has the DNA TGTGCCAGCAGCCCCTTTACGGCTCAGGCGAATGAAAAACTGTTTTTT. It is translated as CASSPFTAQANEKLFF.

V usage is TRBV19 and J usage is TRBJ1-1; D remains unclear. From germline, CDR1 is LNHDA and CDR2 SQIVND (reference sequence). The CDR3 consists of 13 residues. V shed 3 bases and J shed 0 bases, with 5 bases lying between them. This CDR3 is CASSIQLNTEAFF. The CDR3 nucleotides are TGTGCCAGTAGTATCCAGTTGAACACTGAAGCTTTCTTT.

The chain employs TRBV7-6 and TRBJ2-7, with 7 bases lining up with TRBD1. The germline CDR1 and CDR2 sequences are SGHVS and FNYEAQ. This CDR3 comprises 15 residues. With 2 bases clipped from V and 0 bases from J, the junction kept 4 bases outside the gene matches. This chain's CDR3 is CASSLRQGSSYEQYF. For the CDR3, the DNA is TGTGCCAGCAGCTTACGACAGGGTAGCTCCTACGAGCAGTACTTC.

CDR3 protein: CASSSGQNYGYTF. For the CDR3, the DNA is TGTGCCAGCAGCTCCGGACAGAACTATGGCTACACCTTC. This chain connects TRBV7-2 to TRBJ1-2; D is perhaps TRBD1 (6 bases). Germline-derived CDR1 and CDR2 are SGHTA and FQGNSA. This CDR3 has 13 amino acids. V was pared by 4 bases and J by 2 bases, with 8 bases between.

The chain links TRBV6-2 or TRBV6-3 to TRBJ2-7; TRBD1 matches 11 bases. J lost 0 bases, V lost 5 bases, and 6 bases had no gene match. The CDR3 is made up of 16 amino acids. CDR1 MNHEY and CDR2 SVGEGT come from the germline V gene. The CDR3 DNA is TGTGCCAGCAGTACGCCCGGGACAGGGGGCTCCTACGAGCAGTACTTC. Translating gives CASSTPGTGGSYEQYF.

The chain couples TRBV19 to TRBJ1-5; maybe TRBD1 (6 bases). V was shortened by 4 bases and J by 3 bases, with 10 bases between the two germline ends. This CDR3 has 14 residues. The V gene's germline CDR1 is LNHDA and CDR2 SQIVND (reference sequence). The CDR3 sequence: CASSKDSYNQPQHF. CDR3 nucleotides: TGTGCCAGTAGTAAGGACAGCTACAATCAGCCCCAGCATTTT.

This chain links TRBV10-2 with TRBJ1-5; 8 bases line up with TRBD1. Trimming at V came to 6 bases and at J to 2 bases, leaving 3 bases not matched to a gene. Germline CDR1 reads WSHSY; CDR2 reads SAAADI. The CDR3 runs to 14 residues. The CDR3: CASRSTGGNQPQHF. CDR3 nucleotide sequence: TGCGCCAGCAGGTCGACAGGGGGCAATCAGCCCCAGCATTTT.

The gene calls are TRBV18 and TRBJ1-6; D gene ambiguous. The CDR3 has 19 residues. Germline assignment: CDR1 KGHSH and CDR2 LQKENI. V was pared by 1 base and J by 3 bases, with 19 bases between. CDR3 in DNA: TGTGCCAGCTCACCACGGACTTTCAAGCTAAACGACTATAATTCACCCCTCCACTTT. Protein product: CASSPRTFKLNDYNSPLHF.

The chain uses TRBV27 and TRBJ1-6; D is unclear. The V gene's germline CDR1 is MNHEY and CDR2 SMNVEV (reference sequence). Trimming removed 2 bases at V and 0 bases at J, with 8 bases between. The CDR3 is 16 amino acids. The CDR3 DNA reads as TGTGCCAGCAGTTTAAAGTCTAGCTCCTATAATTCACCCCTCCACTTT. Encoded protein: CASSLKSSSYNSPLHF.

The rearrangement uses TRBV4-1 and TRBJ2-1; 8 bases map to TRBD2. CDR3 length: 15 amino acids. Per germline, CDR1 MGHRA and CDR2 YSYEKL. V gave up 6 bases and J gave up 8 bases; unmatched junction bases: 12. Here the CDR3 reads CASRITGGAIDEQFF. CDR3 in DNA: TGCGCCAGCAGAATAACCGGGGGGGCCATAGATGAGCAGTTCTTC.

The chain has TRBV9 and TRBJ2-7; 7 nucleotides agree with TRBD1. Germline CDR1 reads SGDLS; CDR2 reads YYNGEE. The J segment lost 0 bases and the V segment lost 4 bases, leaving 19 bases of the junction unmatched. The CDR3 is 19 amino acids. CDR3 sequence (DNA): TGTGCCAGCAGCCCGAGGCCGACAGGGTTTTCCCTTCGCTCCTACGAGCAGTACTTC. This translates into CASSPRPTGFSLRSYEQYF.

This chain connects TRBV6-2 or TRBV6-3 to TRBJ2-3; TRBD2 matches 10 bases. The CDR3 has 15 residues. V was clipped by 5 bases and J by 2 bases; unmatched bases: 4. CDR1 MNHEY and CDR2 SVGEGT come from the germline V gene. The CDR3 protein is CASSLAGAYTDTQYF. In nucleotides, the CDR3 is TGTGCCAGCAGTCTAGCGGGGGCCTACACAGATACGCAGTATTTT.

The chain couples TRBV5-4 to TRBJ1-2; possible D gene TRBD1, 5 bases. Germline values: CDR1 SGHNT, CDR2 YYREEE (reference sequence). V shed 3 bases and J shed 3 bases, with 15 bases lying between them. The CDR3 spans 15 residues. The CDR3 protein is CASSSWDSRDYGYTF. CDR3 nucleotides: TGTGCCAGCAGCTCCTGGGACTCCCGAGACTATGGCTACACCTTC.

The chain has TRBV4-3 and TRBJ1-2; possible D gene TRBD1, 6 bases. Germline V gene sequence: CDR1 LGHNA, CDR2 YSLEER. This CDR3 has 16 amino acids. The germline V and J ends were trimmed by 4 bases and 5 bases, with 20 bases remaining between them. CDR3 in amino acids: CASSPANGGVAYGYTF. DNA of the CDR3: TGCGCCAGCAGCCCCGCGAATGGGGGCGTCGCATATGGCTACACCTTC.

This clone was observed a few times. The rearrangement joins TRBV7-8 to TRBJ1-1; D not certain. The V gene's germline CDR1 is SGHVS and CDR2 FQNEAQ. The CDR3 covers 12 residues. Between the trimmed V and J ends, which lost 3 bases and 5 bases, there was a span of 7 bases. CDR3: CASSFPHTEAFF. Here the CDR3 DNA reads TGTGCCAGCAGCTTTCCCCATACTGAAGCTTTCTTT.

CDR3 amino acids: CASSLTLEDNEQFF. CDR3 nucleotides: TGTGCCAGCAGTTTAACCTTAGAAGACAATGAGCAGTTCTTC. The V and J genes are TRBV27 and TRBJ2-1; unclear D gene. This CDR3 is built from 14 residues. CDR1 MNHEY and CDR2 SMNVEV come from the germline V gene (reference sequence). The V end was cut by 2 bases, the J end by 5 bases, with 10 bases between.